The 18 T cell receptor beta chains reported below all come from one sample, sequenced in a study of T cells after yellow fever vaccination. TCRdb fed the 5' RACE reads into MiXCR, producing one record per CDR3 protein. The table has more than 250,000 distinct CDR3 sequences, around 6.8% seen once; the top ten hold over 15%. Sequenced here: PBMCs, sampled 35 to 50 days after the first yellow fever vaccination. The receptor set was obtained from a man between 18 and 35 years old who received the YFV17D yellow fever vaccine.

The V call is TRBV4-1, the J call TRBJ2-2; D possibly corresponds to TRBD2 (5 bases). CDR3 length: 12 residues. V gave up 8 bases and J gave up 4 bases, with 8 bases separating them. Germline V lookup: CDR1 MGHRA, CDR2 YSYEKL. As DNA, the CDR3 is TGCGCCAGCGGGAGAATCACCGGGGAGCTGTTTTTT. The encoded protein is CASGRITGELFF.

The chain employs TRBV28 and TRBJ2-7, with 11 bases matching TRBD1. Per germline, CDR1 MDHEN and CDR2 SYDVKM. The ends lost 8 bases at V and 5 bases at J; junction bases unmatched: 8. The CDR3 consists of 14 residues. The CDR3, as DNA: TGTGCCAGCGCGTCGGGACAGGGGGTTAACGAGCAGTACGTC. Protein product: CASASGQGVNEQYV.

The sample holds a few counts of this clonotype. The chain employs TRBV24-1 and TRBJ2-2; D might be TRBD1 (8 bases). Trimming removed 4 bases from V and 7 bases from J, with 18 bases in between. CDR1 is KGHDR, CDR2 SFDVKD, per germline. This CDR3 has 16 residues. In DNA form, the CDR3 reads TGTGCCACCAGTGACCACACGACAGGGGAGGGCGGGGAGCTGTTTTTT. It translates to CATSDHTTGEGGELFF.

This clonotype occurred many times. The chain uses TRBV28 and TRBJ2-3; D is unclear. The V gene lost 1 base and the J gene lost 1 base, with 9 bases spanning the gap. The CDR3 consists of 15 residues. Germline V lookup: CDR1 MDHEN, CDR2 SYDVKM. CDR3 region: CASSLSGSGTDTQYF. The CDR3 DNA reads TGTGCCAGCAGTTTATCGGGTTCCGGCACAGATACGCAGTATTTT.

This sequence joins TRBV6-1 and TRBJ2-5; 7 bases agree with TRBD2. This CDR3 has 15 amino acids. CDR1 and CDR2 (germline): MNHNS, SASEGT. J was trimmed by 2 bases and V by 5 bases; bases with no gene match: 8. The CDR3 is CASSQGGGLQETQYF. CDR3 sequence (DNA): TGTGCCAGCAGTCAAGGCGGGGGACTACAAGAGACCCAGTACTTC.

This clonotype was recorded at least ten times. This chain joins TRBV14 and TRBJ2-5; either TRBD1 or TRBD2 may supply D (5 bases each). Germline V gene sequence: CDR1 SGHDN, CDR2 FVKESK. The CDR3 spans 17 residues. Trimming removed 3 bases from V and 3 bases from J, with 20 bases in between. DNA of the CDR3: TGTGCCAGCAGCCAGCTACCGGGGCTTGGTTGGGAAGAGACCCAGTACTTC. Residues: CASSQLPGLGWEETQYF. Based on the CDR3 plus reference TRBV14 and TRBJ2-5, the full variable domain is EAGVTQFPSHSVIEKGQTVTLRCDPISGHDNLYWYRRVMGKEIKFLLHFVKESKQDESGMPNNRFLAERTGGTYSTLKVQPAELEDSGVYFCASSQLPGLGWEETQYFGPGTRLLVL.

This clonotype was observed many times. The J gene is TRBJ2-1, the V gene TRBV6-2 or TRBV6-3; D not resolved. CDR1 and CDR2 (germline): MNHEY, SVGEGT. Trimming pared 10 bases from V and 1 base from J, leaving 11 bases between. CDR3 length: 13 residues. The CDR3 nucleotides read TGTGCCACCGATCGGACGTCCTACAATGAGCAGTTCTTC. This gives the protein CATDRTSYNEQFF.

This clonotype was found a few times. The CDR3 loop is CASSQDLYFSGKGYGYTF. As DNA, the CDR3 is TGCGCCAGCAGCCAAGATCTCTACTTTTCGGGGAAGGGCTATGGCTACACCTTC. This chain uses TRBV4-1 with TRBJ1-2; D gene ambiguous. The V end lost 0 bases, the J end lost 4 bases, and 21 bases lay between the germline ends. The CDR3 extends over 18 amino acids. CDR1 is MGHRA and CDR2 is YSYEKL in the germline V gene.

The rearrangement uses TRBV5-1 and TRBJ2-1; possibly TRBD2 for D (5 bases). V was clipped by 0 bases and J by 7 bases, with 11 bases between them. The length of the CDR3 is 14 residues. Germline V lookup: CDR1 SGHRS, CDR2 YFSETQ. The CDR3 region has the DNA TGCGCCAGCAGCTTGGCCGGGGAACTGAATGAGCAGTTCTTC. This sequence encodes CASSLAGELNEQFF. The whole variable domain, remainder taken from reference TRBV5-1 and TRBJ2-1, is KAGVTQTPRYLIKTRGQQVTLSCSPISGHRSVSWYQQTPGQGLQFLFEYFSETQRNKGNFPGRFSGRQFSNSRSEMNVSTLELGDSALYLCASSLAGELNEQFFGPGTRLTVL.

This clonotype occurred a few times. The chain is built from TRBV4-1 and TRBJ2-7; no reliable D call. CDR1 and CDR2 (germline): MGHRA, YSYEKL. Trimming removed 1 base from V and 0 bases from J, with 4 bases in between. The CDR3 extends over 13 amino acids. CDR3 in DNA: TGCGCCAGCAGCCAAGTCTCCTCCTACGAGCAGTACTTC. It yields the protein CASSQVSSYEQYF.

The chain employs TRBV7-9 and TRBJ2-3; D uncertain. The CDR3 extends over 13 amino acids. V lost 8 bases and J 3 bases, leaving 12 bases between the germline ends. Per the germline V gene, CDR1 is SEHNR and CDR2 is FQNEAQ (reference sequence). CDR3 in amino acids: CASGRTRTDTQYF. The CDR3, as DNA: TGTGCCAGCGGCCGGACGAGAACAGATACGCAGTATTTT.

The chain uses TRBV18 and TRBJ1-5, with D maybe TRBD1 (6 bases). Trimming left V 2 bases short and J 5 bases short, with 13 bases between. In germline, CDR1 is KGHSH, CDR2 LQKENI. The length of the CDR3 is 15 residues. CDR3 region: CASSPGGGGYQPQHF. The CDR3 DNA reads TGTGCCAGCTCACCAGGCGGGGGGGGCTATCAGCCCCAGCATTTT.

This clonotype was counted a few times. The V and J genes are TRBV6-5 and TRBJ2-7, with TRBD1 identical over 7 bases. With 4 bases clipped from V and 6 bases from J, the junction kept 6 bases outside the gene matches. CDR3 size: 13 residues. Germline CDR1 and CDR2: MNHEY and SVGAGI. CDR3 amino acids: CASSSPTGTEQYF. The CDR3 DNA sequence: TGTGCCAGCAGTTCCCCGACAGGGACCGAGCAGTACTTC.

J is TRBJ2-5 and V is TRBV20-1; no clear D. Trimming cost V 6 bases and J 0 bases, with 14 bases left between them. The CDR3 has 14 amino acids. The V gene's germline CDR1 is DFQATT and CDR2 SNEGSKA (reference sequence). The CDR3 region is CSAPGSPYQETQYF. The CDR3 DNA is TGCAGTGCCCCCGGGTCACCGTACCAAGAGACCCAGTACTTC.

This clonotype showed up many times. The rearrangement joins TRBV5-1 to TRBJ2-6; perhaps TRBD1 as D (5 bases). Looked up from germline, CDR1 is SGHRS and CDR2 is YFSETQ. Trimming removed 3 bases from V and 0 bases from J, with 16 bases in between. This CDR3 has 18 residues. The CDR3 reads CASSWTPDRFSGANVLTF. The CDR3 DNA follows: TGCGCCAGCAGCTGGACACCCGATAGATTCTCTGGGGCCAACGTCCTGACTTTC.

V usage is TRBV12-3 or TRBV12-4 and J usage is TRBJ1-6; maybe TRBD1 (5 bases). The ends were cut back, 6 bases at V and 8 bases at J, with 14 bases in the middle. The length of the CDR3 is 14 residues. The CDR3 DNA reads TGTGCCAGCAGGTCCGGGACGCACGATTCACCCCTCCACTTT. This gives the protein CASRSGTHDSPLHF.

As regards this clonotype: A much larger clone lies a single base off, so this may be a read error. CDR3 amino acids: CVSSAPLAGGYNEQFF. CDR3 bases: TGTGTCAGCAGCGCACCTCTAGCGGGGGGCTACAATGAGCAGTTCTTC. The chain has TRBV7-3 and TRBJ2-1, with 11 bases aligning to TRBD2. Germline-derived CDR1 and CDR2 are SGHTA and FQGTGA. This CDR3 comprises 16 residues.

J is TRBJ2-7 and V is TRBV5-1, with TRBD1 matching over 9 bases. The ends lost 4 bases at V and 6 bases at J; junction bases unmatched: 8. Germline V gene sequence: CDR1 SGHRS, CDR2 YFSETQ. The length of the CDR3 is 14 residues. For the CDR3, the DNA is TGCGCCAGCAGCACCGGGACAGGGCCAGTCGAGCAGTACTTC. Its translation: CASSTGTGPVEQYF.